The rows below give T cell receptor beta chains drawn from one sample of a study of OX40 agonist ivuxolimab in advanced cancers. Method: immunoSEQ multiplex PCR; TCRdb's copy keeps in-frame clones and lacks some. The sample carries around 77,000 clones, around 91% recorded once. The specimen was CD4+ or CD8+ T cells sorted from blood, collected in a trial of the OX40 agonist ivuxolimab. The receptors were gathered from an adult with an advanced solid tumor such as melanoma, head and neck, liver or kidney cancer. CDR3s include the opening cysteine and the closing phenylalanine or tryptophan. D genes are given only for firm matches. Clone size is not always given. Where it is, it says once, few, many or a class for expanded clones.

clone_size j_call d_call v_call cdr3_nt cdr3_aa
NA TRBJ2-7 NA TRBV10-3 TGTGCCATCGGACTCTCAAGCTCCTACGAGCAGTACTTC CAIGLSSSYEQYF
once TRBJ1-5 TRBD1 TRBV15 TGTGCCACCTCCAAAAATACAGGGGGAGGCAATCAGCCCCAGCATTTT CATSKNTGGGNQPQHF
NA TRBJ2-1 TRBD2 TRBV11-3 TGTGCCAGCAGCCCTAGCGGGGTTTACAATGAGCAGTTCTTC CASSPSGVYNEQFF
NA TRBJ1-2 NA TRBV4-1 TGCGCCAGCAGCCAAGTTGGACAGCAACCTACCAACTATGGCTACACCTTC CASSQVGQQPTNYGYTF
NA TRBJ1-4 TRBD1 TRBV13 TGTGCCAGCAGCTTAAGACAGGGTGGAGAAAAACTGTTTTTT CASSLRQGGEKLFF
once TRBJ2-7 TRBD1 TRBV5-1 TGCGCCAGCAGCTCCCGGGACAGCTGGTTGAGCGAGCAGTACTTC CASSSRDSWLSEQYF
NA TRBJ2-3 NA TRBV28 TGTGCCAGCACAACGGGATGGGGCCGAGGTACGCAGTATTTT CASTTGWGRGTQYF
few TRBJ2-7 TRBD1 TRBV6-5 TGTGCCAGCAGTTTCGGGGACAGGGGTTCGAGCGAGCAGTACTTC CASSFGDRGSSEQYF
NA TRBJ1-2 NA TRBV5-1 TGCGCCAGCAGCTTGGACGGGAACTATGGCTACACCTTC CASSLDGNYGYTF
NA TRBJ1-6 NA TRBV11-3 TGTGCCAGCAGCAGAGGTGGGGCTTACACCTATAATTCACCCCTCCACTTT CASSRGGAYTYNSPLHF
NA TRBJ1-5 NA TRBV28 TGTGCCAGCGAGGGGGGCAATCAGCCCCAGCATTTT CASEGGNQPQHF
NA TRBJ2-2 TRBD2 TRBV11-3 TGTGCCAGCAGCCGGAGCCTAGCGGGGGAAGTTAACACCGGGGAGCTGTTTTTT CASSRSLAGEVNTGELFF
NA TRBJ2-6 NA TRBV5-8 TGTGCCAGCAGCCGGACCTACTCGGGGGCCAACGTCCTGACTTTC CASSRTYSGANVLTF
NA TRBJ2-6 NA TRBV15 TGTGCCACCAGCAGAGATGGCTTAACTGGGGCCAACGTCCTGACTTTC CATSRDGLTGANVLTF
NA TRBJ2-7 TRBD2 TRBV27 TGTGCCAGCAGTTTTAAAGGGCAGGGGCTCCCCTCTTGGCGGGAGGATGAGCAGTACTTC CASSFKGQGLPSWREDEQYF
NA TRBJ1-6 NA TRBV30 TGTGCCTCAGGGGTTTATAATTCACCCCTCCACTTT CASGVYNSPLHF
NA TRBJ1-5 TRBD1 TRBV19 TGTGCCAGTAGTATTTCGGGGGGACAGGGGGCGAGCAATCAGCCCCAGCATTTT CASSISGGQGASNQPQHF
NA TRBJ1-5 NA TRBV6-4 TGTGCCAGCAGTAACGAGGGGGGTCAGCCCCAGCATTTT CASSNEGGQPQHF
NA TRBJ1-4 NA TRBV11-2 TGTGCCAGCAGCTTAGGGGGGGTTCGGAATGAAAAACTGTTTTTT CASSLGGVRNEKLFF
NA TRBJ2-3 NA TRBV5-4 TGTGCCAGCAGCTTCGGTGGGGGGGGCCCAGATACGCAGTATTTT CASSFGGGGPDTQYF
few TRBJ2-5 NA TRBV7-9 TGTGCCAGCAGCTTAGATTGGTCGGCGCAAGAGACCCAGTACTTC CASSLDWSAQETQYF
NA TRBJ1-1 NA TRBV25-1 TGTGCCAGCAGTGGGGGGGCGCTTAACCCGGAAGCTTTCTTT CASSGGALNPEAFF
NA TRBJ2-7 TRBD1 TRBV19 TGTGCCAGTCACAGGGGAGCGGATTACGAGCAGTACTTC CASHRGADYEQYF
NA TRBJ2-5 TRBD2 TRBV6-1 TGTGCCCACAAGGGAGGCGGGGGACAGACCCAGTACTTC CAHKGGGGQTQYF
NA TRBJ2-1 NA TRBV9 TGTGCCAGCAGCGGCGGACTCCTCGACAATGAGCAGTTCTTC CASSGGLLDNEQFF
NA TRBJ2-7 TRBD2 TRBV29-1 TGCAGCGCCCGACTAGCGGGAGGGACCTACGAGCAGTACTTC CSARLAGGTYEQYF
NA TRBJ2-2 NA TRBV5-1 TGCGCCAGCAGCCCCGCCGGGACCACCGGGGAGCTGTTTTTT CASSPAGTTGELFF
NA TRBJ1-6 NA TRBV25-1 TGTGCCAGCAGTGATAAAGGGTATAATTCACCCCTCCACTTT CASSDKGYNSPLHF
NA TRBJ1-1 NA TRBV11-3 TGTGCCAGCAGCTTTGGTCTGGGTGAAGCTTTCTTT CASSFGLGEAFF
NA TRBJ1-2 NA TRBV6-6 TGTGCCAGCAGTTACGGGGCATCTAACTATGGCTACACCTTC CASSYGASNYGYTF
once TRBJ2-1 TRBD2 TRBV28 TGTGCCAGCAGTCCCACCCCTAGCGGGGGCTTCAATGAGCAGTTCTTC CASSPTPSGGFNEQFF
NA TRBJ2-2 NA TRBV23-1 TGCGCCAGCAGTCAACCTTCCCGGGGGCTGAACACCGGGGAGCTGTTTTTT CASSQPSRGLNTGELFF
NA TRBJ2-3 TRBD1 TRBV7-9 TGTGCCAGCAGCTTGACAGGGGGCACAGATACGCAGTATTTT CASSLTGGTDTQYF
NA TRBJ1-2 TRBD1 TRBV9 TGTGCCAGCAGCGACCGACAGGGGAATGGCTACACCTTC CASSDRQGNGYTF
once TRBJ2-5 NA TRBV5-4 TGTGCCAGCAGCTTGACAGGGAGTGAAGAGACCCAGTACTTC CASSLTGSEETQYF
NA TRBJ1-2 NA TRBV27 TGTGCCAGCAGTTCCGCGGGGGTCCGGCGAGGCTACACCTTC CASSSAGVRRGYTF
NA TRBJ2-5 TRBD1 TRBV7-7 TGTGCTAGCAGCTTAGCGCGGGGACAGGGAAAAGAGACCCAGTACTTC CASSLARGQGKETQYF
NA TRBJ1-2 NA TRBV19 TGTGCCAGTAGTATAGGACGGACTGTTGTCGGCTACACCTTC CASSIGRTVVGYTF
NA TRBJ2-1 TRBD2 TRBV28 TGTGCCAGCAGTTTCCCCGGGACTAGCGGGAGGCTTGAGCAGTTCTTC CASSFPGTSGRLEQFF
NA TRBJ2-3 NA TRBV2 TGTGCCAGCGGTTGGTTCGGGGTAAAAGGGGGTGGCAGTCGGAGGGGCACAGATACGCAGTATTTT CASGWFGVKGGGSRRGTDTQYF
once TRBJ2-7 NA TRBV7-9 TGTGCCAGCAGCTCGAACCCCTACGAGCAGTACTTC CASSSNPYEQYF
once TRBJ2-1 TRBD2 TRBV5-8 TGTGCCAGCAGCTTGGGGACTAGCCCCCGCTCCTACAATGAGCAGTTCTTC CASSLGTSPRSYNEQFF
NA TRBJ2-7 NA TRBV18 TGTGCCAGCTCATCGAGTCAGGATTTGTGGCAGTACTTC CASSSSQDLWQYF
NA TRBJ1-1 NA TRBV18 TGTGCCAGCTCACCCCTCGGGGTAGGACATTCGAACACTGAAGCTTTCTTT CASSPLGVGHSNTEAFF
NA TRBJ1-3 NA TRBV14 TGTGCCAGCAGCCTGAGAGTGGGGGCATCTGGAAACACCATATATTTT CASSLRVGASGNTIYF
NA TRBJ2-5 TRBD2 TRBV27 TGTGCCACCGCGATACTAGCGGGAAAAGAGACCCAGTACTTC CATAILAGKETQYF
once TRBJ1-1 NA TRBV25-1 TGTGCCAGCAGTGAGTACGGCAGTATGAACACTGAAGCTTTCTTT CASSEYGSMNTEAFF
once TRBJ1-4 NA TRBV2 TGTGCCAGCAGAGCAGGGACAACTAATGAAAAACTGTTTTTT CASRAGTTNEKLFF
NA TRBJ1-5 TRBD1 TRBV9 TGTGCCAGCAGCGCTGGACAGGGGGGGAGGAATCAGCCCCAGCATTTT CASSAGQGGRNQPQHF
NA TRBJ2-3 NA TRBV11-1 TGTGCCAGCAGCTCCCTAGAGCGGGTCTCTAGCACAGATACGCAGTATTTT CASSSLERVSSTDTQYF
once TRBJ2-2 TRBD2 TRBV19 TGTGCCAGTAGTAGCGCTACTAGCGGGAGAAAATCTTTAACCGGGGAGCTGTTTTTT CASSSATSGRKSLTGELFF
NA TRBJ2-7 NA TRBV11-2 TGTGCCAGCAGCCCCGCCTCCTACGAGCAGTACTTC CASSPASYEQYF
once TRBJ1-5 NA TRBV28 TGTGCCAGCAGTCGGTCCAGCAGACTTAGCAATCAGCCCCAGCATTTT CASSRSSRLSNQPQHF
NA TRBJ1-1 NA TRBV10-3 TGTGCCATCAGGGCACAGGACGGGAACACTGAAGCTTTCTTT CAIRAQDGNTEAFF
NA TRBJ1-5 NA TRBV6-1 TGTGCCAGCGCCCGGGAGGGGAATCAGCCCCAGCATTTT CASAREGNQPQHF
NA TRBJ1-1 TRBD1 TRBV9 TGTGCCAGCAGCTGGGGACAGGGGAACACTGAAGCTTTCTTT CASSWGQGNTEAFF
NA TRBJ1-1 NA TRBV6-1 TGTGCCAGCAGAGCCGGGTTTATGAACACTGAAGCTTTCTTT CASRAGFMNTEAFF
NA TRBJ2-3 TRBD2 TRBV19 TGTGCCAGTAGTACGGCCGGGACTAGCGGGACAGATACGCAGTATTTT CASSTAGTSGTDTQYF